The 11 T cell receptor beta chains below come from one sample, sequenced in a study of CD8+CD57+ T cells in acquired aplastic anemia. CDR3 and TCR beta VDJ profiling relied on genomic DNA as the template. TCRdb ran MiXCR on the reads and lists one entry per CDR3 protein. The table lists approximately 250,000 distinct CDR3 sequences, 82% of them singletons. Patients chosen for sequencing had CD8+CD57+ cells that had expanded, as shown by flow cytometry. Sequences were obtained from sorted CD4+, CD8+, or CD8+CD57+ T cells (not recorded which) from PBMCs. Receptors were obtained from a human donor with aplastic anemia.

In nucleotides, the CDR3 is TGTGCCAGCAGCTTACCGGGAGGGCCCGATACGCCCGATCAGTACGTC. Encoded protein: CASSLPGGPDTPDQYV. V and J are TRBV7-8 and TRBJ2-7; 8 bases are shared with TRBD2. Germline CDR1 reads SGHVS; CDR2 reads FQNEAQ. This CDR3 spans 16 amino acids. V trimming: 2 bases; J trimming: 10 bases; junction bases outside the gene matches: 16.

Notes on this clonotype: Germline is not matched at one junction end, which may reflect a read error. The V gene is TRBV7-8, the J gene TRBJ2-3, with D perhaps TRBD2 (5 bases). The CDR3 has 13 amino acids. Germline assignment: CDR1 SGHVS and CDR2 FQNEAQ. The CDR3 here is CASGFAGAPAPHF. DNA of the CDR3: TGTGCCAGCGGCTTCGCGGGCGCACCCGCGCCGCATTTT.

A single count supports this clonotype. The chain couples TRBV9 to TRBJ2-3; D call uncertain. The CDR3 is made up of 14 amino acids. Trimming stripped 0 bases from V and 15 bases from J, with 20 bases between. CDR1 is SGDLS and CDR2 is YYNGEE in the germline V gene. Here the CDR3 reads CASSVAADTQNFYF. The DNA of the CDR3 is TGTGCCAGCAGCGTAGCGGCCGATACGCAGAATTTTTATTTT.

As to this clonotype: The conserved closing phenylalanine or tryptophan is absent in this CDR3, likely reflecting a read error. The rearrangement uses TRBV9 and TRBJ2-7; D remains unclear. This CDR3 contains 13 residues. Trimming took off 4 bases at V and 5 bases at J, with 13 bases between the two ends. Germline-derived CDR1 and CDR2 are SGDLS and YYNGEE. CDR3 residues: CASSHATMDEQYL. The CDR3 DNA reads TGTGCCAGCAGCCACGCCACCATGGACGAGCAGTACCTC.

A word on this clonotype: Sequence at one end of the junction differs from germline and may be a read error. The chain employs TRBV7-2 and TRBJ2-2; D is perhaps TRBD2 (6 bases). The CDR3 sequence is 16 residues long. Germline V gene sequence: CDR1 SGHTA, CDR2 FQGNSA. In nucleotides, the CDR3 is TGTGCCAGAAGCTTAGGACTATCAGGGAAGACCGGGGAGCTGTTTTTT. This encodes CARSLGLSGKTGELFF.

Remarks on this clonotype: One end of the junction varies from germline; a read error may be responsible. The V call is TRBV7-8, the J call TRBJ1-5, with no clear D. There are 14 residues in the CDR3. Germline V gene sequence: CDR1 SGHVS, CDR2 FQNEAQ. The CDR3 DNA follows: TGTGCCAGCAGCTTGGCGTGTGGTCATCAGACCCAGCATTTT. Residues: CASSLACGHQTQHF.

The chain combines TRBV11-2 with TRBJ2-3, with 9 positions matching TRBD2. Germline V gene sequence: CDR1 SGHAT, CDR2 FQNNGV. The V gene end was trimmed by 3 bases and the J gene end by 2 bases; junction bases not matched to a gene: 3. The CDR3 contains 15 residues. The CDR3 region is CASSFAGGFTDTQYF. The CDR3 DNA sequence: TGTGCCAGCAGCTTTGCGGGAGGGTTCACAGATACGCAGTATTTT.

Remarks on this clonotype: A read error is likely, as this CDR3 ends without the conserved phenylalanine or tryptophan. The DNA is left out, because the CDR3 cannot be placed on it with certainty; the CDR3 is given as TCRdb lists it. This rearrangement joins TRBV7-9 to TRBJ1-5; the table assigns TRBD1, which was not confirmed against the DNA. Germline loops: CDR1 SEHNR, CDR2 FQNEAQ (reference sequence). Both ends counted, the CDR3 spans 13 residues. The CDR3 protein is CASSLARGEPLYV.

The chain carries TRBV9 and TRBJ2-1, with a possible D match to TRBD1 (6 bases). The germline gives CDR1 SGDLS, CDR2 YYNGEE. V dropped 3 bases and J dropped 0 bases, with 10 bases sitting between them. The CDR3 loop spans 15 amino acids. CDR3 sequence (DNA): TGTGCCAGCAGCGCACAGGGTAGCTCCTACAATGAGCAGTTCTTC. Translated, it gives CASSAQGSSYNEQFF.

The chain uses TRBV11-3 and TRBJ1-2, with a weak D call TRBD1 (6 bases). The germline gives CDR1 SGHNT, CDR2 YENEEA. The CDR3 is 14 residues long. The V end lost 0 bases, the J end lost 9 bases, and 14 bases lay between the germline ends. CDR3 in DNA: TGTGCCAGCAGCTTAGATCTGACAGGAGGAAGCTACACCTTC. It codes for CASSLDLTGGSYTF.

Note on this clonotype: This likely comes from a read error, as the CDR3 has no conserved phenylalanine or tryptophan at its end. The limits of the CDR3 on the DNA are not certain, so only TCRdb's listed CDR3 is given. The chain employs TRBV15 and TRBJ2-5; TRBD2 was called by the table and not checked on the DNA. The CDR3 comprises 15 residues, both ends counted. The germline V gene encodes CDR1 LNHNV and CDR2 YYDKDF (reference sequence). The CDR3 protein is CATSSKTRDGYTFGS.